A single sample gave rise to the 12 T cell receptor beta chains below, sequenced in a study of OX40 agonist ivuxolimab in advanced cancers. Using immunoSEQ multiplex PCR, the repertoire was profiled, and TCRdb retains in-frame clones only, with some absent. Among around 65,000 clones listed, more than 85% were seen once. Sequencing was performed on CD4+ or CD8+ T cells sorted from blood, taken in a trial of the OX40 agonist ivuxolimab. The receptor source for this set is an adult with an advanced solid tumor such as melanoma, head and neck, liver or kidney cancer.

This chain connects TRBV6-4 to TRBJ2-7; maybe TRBD2 (5 bases). There are 15 residues in the CDR3. The germline V gene has CDR1 MRHNA and CDR2 SNTAGT. V was clipped by 11 bases and J by 3 bases, with 23 bases between them. CDR3 in amino acids: CAPGRRRLDYYEQYF. In nucleotides, the CDR3 is TGTGCCCCCGGTAGGAGACGCTTAGACTACTACGAGCAGTACTTC.

The DNA for the CDR3 is TGTGCCAGCAGCTTGACGGTAGCTGCGTACTACAATGAGCAGTTCTTC. It translates to CASSLTVAAYYNEQFF. The chain employs TRBV7-2 and TRBJ2-1; no clear D. Germline values: CDR1 SGHTA, CDR2 FQGNSA. Trimming took off 3 bases at V and 3 bases at J, with 15 bases between the two ends. CDR3 length: 16 amino acids.

This chain connects TRBV10-3 to TRBJ2-5; no reliable D call. The CDR3 contains 14 residues. Germline CDR1 reads ENHRY; CDR2 reads SYGVKD. Trimming took 3 bases from V and 2 from J, leaving 10 bases between them. The CDR3 DNA follows: TGTGCCATCAGTGAAGGGCCACAGCAAGAGACCCAGTACTTC. Protein: CAISEGPQQETQYF.

The rearrangement uses TRBV6-1 and TRBJ2-3, with TRBD2 matching over 13 bases. The CDR3 has 13 amino acids. V shed 11 bases and J 7 bases; nucleotides not matched to a gene: 6. Germline CDR1 MNHNS, CDR2 SASEGT. The CDR3: CAGTSGGGNTQYF. CDR3 coding DNA: TGTGCCGGAACTAGCGGGGGGGGCAATACGCAGTATTTT.

Points on this clone: The junction and the germline gene differ at one end; a read error may be behind it. The rearrangement uses TRBV5-1 and TRBJ2-2, with D tentatively TRBD2 (5 bases). CDR1 SGHRS and CDR2 YFSETQ come from the germline V gene. The CDR3 is made up of 14 amino acids. The CDR3 spells CASSLSAEHRGAVF. The CDR3 DNA sequence: TGCGCCAGCAGCTTGTCGGCTGAACACCGGGGAGCTGTTTTT.

This clone appeared a few times. V and J are TRBV7-8 and TRBJ2-1; D call uncertain. Germline V gene lookup returns CDR1 SGHVS and CDR2 FQNEAQ. Trimming pared 1 base from V and 4 bases from J, leaving 11 bases between. The CDR3 is made up of 15 amino acids. Here the CDR3 DNA reads TGTGCCAGCAGCTTAGTCCCGGGCCGTTACAATGAGCAGTTCTTC. Translating it yields CASSLVPGRYNEQFF.

The J gene is TRBJ2-7, the V gene TRBV5-4; 7 bases match TRBD1. CDR1 is SGHNT, CDR2 YYREEE, per germline (reference sequence). The CDR3 covers 15 residues. Trimming removed 4 bases from V and 3 bases from J; junction bases left unmatched: 10. CDR3 sequence reads: CASSPVAGTVYEQYF. As DNA, the CDR3 is TGTGCCAGCAGCCCGGTCGCCGGGACAGTCTACGAGCAGTACTTC.

The J gene is TRBJ1-6, the V gene TRBV5-1; D gene uncertain. This CDR3 comprises 15 residues. Trimming removed 0 bases from V and 7 bases from J, with 11 bases in between. Germline V gene sequence: CDR1 SGHRS, CDR2 YFSETQ. The CDR3 nucleotides read TGCGCCAGCAGCTTGGGTGGCGGGGAGAATTCACCCCTCCACTTT. Residues: CASSLGGGENSPLHF.

This chain connects TRBV7-6 to TRBJ2-5; 8 bases line up with TRBD2. The germline CDR1 and CDR2 sequences are SGHVS and FNYEAQ. This CDR3 is 16 amino acids long. With 1 base clipped from V and 4 bases from J, the junction kept 8 bases outside the gene matches. Here the CDR3 DNA reads TGTGCCAGCAGCTTAGTTGGGCTAGCGGGCGGAGAGACCCAGTACTTC. It codes for CASSLVGLAGGETQYF.

The gene calls are TRBV19 and TRBJ1-2, with D perhaps matching TRBD1 (5 bases). V lost 5 bases and J lost 4, with 14 bases in between. The CDR3 runs 14 residues. The germline CDR1 and CDR2 sequences are LNHDA and SQIVND (reference sequence). The CDR3 reads CASSSRGLGYGYTF. CDR3 DNA sequence: TGTGCCAGTAGTTCAAGGGGTTTGGGCTATGGCTACACCTTC. Based on the CDR3 plus reference TRBV19 and TRBJ1-2, the full variable domain is DGGITQSPKYLFRKEGQNVTLSCEQNLNHDAMYWYRQDPGQGLRLIYYSQIVNDFQKGDIAEGYSVSREKKESFPLTVTSAQKNPTAFYLCASSSRGLGYGYTFGSGTRLTVV.

The V call is TRBV19, the J call TRBJ2-3, with D possibly matching TRBD2 (5 bases). Between the trimmed V and J ends, which lost 6 bases and 1 base, there was a span of 11 bases. There are 14 residues in the CDR3. Germline V gene lookup returns CDR1 LNHDA and CDR2 SQIVND (reference sequence). CDR3 sequence reads: CASSVRLRTDTQYF. In nucleotides, the CDR3 is TGTGCCAGTAGCGTTCGACTACGCACAGATACGCAGTATTTT.

A remark on this clone: A junction boundary mismatches the germline segment, possibly from a read error. The V and J genes are TRBV7-7 and TRBJ1-5; a possible D gene is TRBD1 (5 bases). Germline lookup yields CDR1 SSHAT and CDR2 FNYEAQ (reference sequence). The CDR3 length is 17 residues. The CDR3 is CASSLPRGRIPDQPQHF. CDR3 bases: TGTGCTAGCAGCCTCCCTCGGGGGAGGATTCCGGATCAGCCCCAGCATTTT.